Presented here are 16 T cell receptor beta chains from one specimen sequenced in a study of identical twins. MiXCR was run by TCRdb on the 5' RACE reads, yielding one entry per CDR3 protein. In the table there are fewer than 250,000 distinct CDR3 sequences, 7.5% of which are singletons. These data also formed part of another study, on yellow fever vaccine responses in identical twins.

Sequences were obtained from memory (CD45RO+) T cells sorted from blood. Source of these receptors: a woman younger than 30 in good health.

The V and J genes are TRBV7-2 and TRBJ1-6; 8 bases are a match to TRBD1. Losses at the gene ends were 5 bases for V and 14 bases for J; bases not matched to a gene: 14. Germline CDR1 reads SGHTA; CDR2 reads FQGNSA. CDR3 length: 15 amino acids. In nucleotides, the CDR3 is TGTGCCAGCAGCGCCCCCGTGGGGCAGGGGGCCACCCTCCACTTT. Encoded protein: CASSAPVGQGATLHF. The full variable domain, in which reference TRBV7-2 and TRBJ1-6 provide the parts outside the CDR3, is GAGVSQSPSNKVTEKGKDVELRCDPISGHTALYWYRQSLGQGLEFLIYFQGNSAPDKSGLPSDRFSAERTGGSVSTLTIQRTQQEDSAVYLCASSAPVGQGATLHFGNGTRLTVT.

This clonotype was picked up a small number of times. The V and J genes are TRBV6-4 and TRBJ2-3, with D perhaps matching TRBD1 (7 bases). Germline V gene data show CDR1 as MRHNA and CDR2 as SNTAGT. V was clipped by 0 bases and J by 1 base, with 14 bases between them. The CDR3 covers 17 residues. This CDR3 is CASSDSRQGGGTDTQYF. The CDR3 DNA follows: TGTGCCAGCAGTGACTCGAGGCAGGGGGGAGGCACAGATACGCAGTATTTT.

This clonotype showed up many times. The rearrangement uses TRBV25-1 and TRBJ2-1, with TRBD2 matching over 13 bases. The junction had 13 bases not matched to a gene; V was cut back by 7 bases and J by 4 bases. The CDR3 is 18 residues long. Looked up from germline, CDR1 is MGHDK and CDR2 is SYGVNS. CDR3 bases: TGTGCCAGCAAATCCACCGGACTAGCGGGAGTTATGTACAATGAGCAGTTCTTC. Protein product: CASKSTGLAGVMYNEQFF.

The CDR3, as DNA: TGTGCCAGCAGCCGCGTAGCGGGGGCATGGGATACGCAGTATTTT. Residues: CASSRVAGAWDTQYF. V is TRBV27 and J is TRBJ2-3; TRBD2 aligns across 9 bases. In germline, CDR1 is MNHEY, CDR2 SMNVEV (reference sequence). This CDR3 comprises 15 residues. Unmatched junction bases numbered 10, after V lost 6 bases and J lost 6 bases.

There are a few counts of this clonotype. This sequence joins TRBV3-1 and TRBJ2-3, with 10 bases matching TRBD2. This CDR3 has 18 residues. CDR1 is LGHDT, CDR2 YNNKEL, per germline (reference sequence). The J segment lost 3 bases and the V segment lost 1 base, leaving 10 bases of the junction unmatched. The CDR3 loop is CASSQVVAGGSWTDTQYF. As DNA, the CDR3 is TGTGCCAGCAGCCAAGTGGTAGCGGGAGGAAGTTGGACAGATACGCAGTATTTT.

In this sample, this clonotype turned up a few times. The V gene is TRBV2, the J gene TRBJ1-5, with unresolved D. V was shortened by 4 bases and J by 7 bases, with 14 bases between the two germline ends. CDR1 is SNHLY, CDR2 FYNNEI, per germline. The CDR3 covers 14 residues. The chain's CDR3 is CASSGVGRRQPQHF. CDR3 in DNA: TGTGCCAGCAGTGGGGTGGGGAGGAGACAGCCCCAGCATTTT.

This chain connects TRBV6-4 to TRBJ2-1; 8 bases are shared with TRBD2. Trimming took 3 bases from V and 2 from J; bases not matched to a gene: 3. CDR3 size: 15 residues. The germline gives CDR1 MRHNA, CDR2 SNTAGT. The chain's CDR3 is CASSDRGGTYNEQFF. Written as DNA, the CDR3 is TGTGCCAGCAGTGATCGGGGGGGCACCTACAATGAGCAGTTCTTC.

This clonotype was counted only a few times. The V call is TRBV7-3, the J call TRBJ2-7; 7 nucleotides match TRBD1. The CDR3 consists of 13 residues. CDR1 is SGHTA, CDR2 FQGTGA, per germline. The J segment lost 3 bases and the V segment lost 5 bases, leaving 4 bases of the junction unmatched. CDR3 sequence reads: CASSPSGGYEQYF. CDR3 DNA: TGTGCCAGCAGCCCCTCAGGGGGCTACGAGCAGTACTTC.

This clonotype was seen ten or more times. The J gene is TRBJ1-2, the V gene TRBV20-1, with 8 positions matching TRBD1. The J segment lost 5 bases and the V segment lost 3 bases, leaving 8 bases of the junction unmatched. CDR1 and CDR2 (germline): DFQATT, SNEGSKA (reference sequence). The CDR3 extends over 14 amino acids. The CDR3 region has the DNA TGCAGTGCTAGCGCCGGGACAGGAGAATATGGCTACACCTTC. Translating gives CSASAGTGEYGYTF.

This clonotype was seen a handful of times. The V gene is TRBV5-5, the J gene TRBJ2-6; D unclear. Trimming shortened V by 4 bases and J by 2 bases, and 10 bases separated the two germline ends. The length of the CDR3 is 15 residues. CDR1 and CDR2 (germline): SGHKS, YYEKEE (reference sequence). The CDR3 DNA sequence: TGTGCCAGCAGCCCCTATCTCACTGGGGCCAACGTCCTGACTTTC. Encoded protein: CASSPYLTGANVLTF.

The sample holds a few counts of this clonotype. CDR3 coding DNA: TGCAGTGCTAGGCGCACAGCTGACTATGGCTACACCTTC. It specifies CSARRTADYGYTF. The chain has TRBV20-1 and TRBJ1-2; no definite D call. Trimming took off 3 bases at V and 3 bases at J, with 11 bases between the two ends. Germline lookup yields CDR1 DFQATT and CDR2 SNEGSKA (reference sequence). The CDR3 has 13 amino acids.

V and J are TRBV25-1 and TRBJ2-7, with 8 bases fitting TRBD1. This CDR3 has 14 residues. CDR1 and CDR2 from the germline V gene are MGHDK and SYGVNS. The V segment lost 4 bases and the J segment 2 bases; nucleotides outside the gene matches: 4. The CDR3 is CASSGDRGAYEQYF. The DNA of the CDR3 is TGTGCCAGCAGTGGCGACAGGGGCGCCTACGAGCAGTACTTC.

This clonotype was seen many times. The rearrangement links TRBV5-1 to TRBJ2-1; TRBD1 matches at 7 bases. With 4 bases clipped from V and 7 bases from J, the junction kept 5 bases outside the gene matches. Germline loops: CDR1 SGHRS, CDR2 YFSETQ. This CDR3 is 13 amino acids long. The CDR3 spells CASSEPTGNEQFF. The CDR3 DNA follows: TGCGCCAGCAGCGAACCGACAGGGAATGAGCAGTTCTTC.

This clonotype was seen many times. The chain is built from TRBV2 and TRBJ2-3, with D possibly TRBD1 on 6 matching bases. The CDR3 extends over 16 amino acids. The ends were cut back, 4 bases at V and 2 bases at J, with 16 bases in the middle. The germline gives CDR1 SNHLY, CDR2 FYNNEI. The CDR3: CASSVMETGLTDTQYF. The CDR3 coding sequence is TGTGCCAGCAGTGTCATGGAAACAGGGCTCACAGATACGCAGTATTTT.

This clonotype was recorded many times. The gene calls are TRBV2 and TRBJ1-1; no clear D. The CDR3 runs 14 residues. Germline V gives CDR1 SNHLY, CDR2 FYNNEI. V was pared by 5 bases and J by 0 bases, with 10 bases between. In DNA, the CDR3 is TGTGCCAGCAGTCAGGCGTTTATGAACACTGAAGCTTTCTTT. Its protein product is CASSQAFMNTEAFF.

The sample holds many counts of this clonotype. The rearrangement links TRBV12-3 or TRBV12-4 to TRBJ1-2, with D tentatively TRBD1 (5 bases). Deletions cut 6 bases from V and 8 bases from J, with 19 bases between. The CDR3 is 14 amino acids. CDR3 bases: TGTGCCAGCAGGGGGGTAACGGACTTCCGGGGCTACACCTTC. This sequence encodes CASRGVTDFRGYTF.